This TCR beta chain was documented in a study of shared clonotypes between healthy human individuals. The assay was immunoSEQ multiplex PCR, and TCRdb's table has in-frame clones only and misses some. The data contain about 96,000 clones, around 47% of them singletons. With V trimmed by 2 bases and J by 1 base, 6 bases remained unmatched. The CDR3 runs to 16 residues. CDR1 SGHNT and CDR2 YYREEE come from the germline V gene (reference sequence). This clone was recorded at least ten times. This chain connects TRBV5-4 to TRBJ2-7, with 10 bases fitting TRBD2. Sequenced: PBMCs. The sequence came from a woman in her forties in good health. Some clones in this sample may be carry-over from other donors' samples. Here the CDR3 reads CASSLPSGGSSYEQYF. In DNA form, the CDR3 reads TGTGCCAGCAGCTTACCTAGCGGGGGATCTTCCTACGAGCAGTACTTC.